This section outlines one T cell receptor (beta chain) sequence together with its context. Its antigen is not known. The CDR3 is 14 residues long. Trimming cost V 7 bases and J 9 bases, with 20 bases left between them. Per the germline V gene, CDR1 is SGDLS and CDR2 is YYNGEE. Genomic DNA constituted the template upon which TCR beta VDJ and CDR3 profiling was performed. TCRdb reprocessed the reads via MiXCR and lists one record per CDR3 protein. There are around 230,000 distinct CDR3 sequences in the sample; approximately 60% occur only once, and approximately 32% lies in the top ten. This sample is drawn from a study of CD8+CD57+ T cells in acquired aplastic anemia. Across the study: Each DNA sample taken from sorted CD4+ and CD8+ cells came to 3.2 ug on average. Healthy donor sequencing depth: roughly 10 million CD4+, roughly 11 million CD8+ reads.

Notes on the study in general: Overlapping CD8+ CDR3 repertoires of patients and controls contained roughly 29 shared sequences.

The V and J genes are TRBV9 and TRBJ2-1; tentatively, D is TRBD1 or TRBD2 (5 bases each). The TCR originated in a human donor in good health. The specimen sequenced was sorted CD4+, CD8+, or CD8+CD57+ T cells (not recorded which) from PBMCs. CDR3 coding DNA: TGTGCCAGCCGAACGGGGCATAAGGCTGTTGAGCAGTTCTTC. Amino acids: CASRTGHKAVEQFF.